This T cell receptor beta chain was recovered during a study of cytomegalovirus exposure and HLA in healthy donors. This clone appeared once. In the PCR, 60 Vbeta and 13 Jbeta primers were used. Per the study methods: A later analysis counted some 87 million unique TCR beta chains, around 12 million shared. Profiled with immunoSEQ multiplex PCR; TCRdb holds only in-frame clones, not every one. V and J calls and clone size follow that table, whereas D and trimming were derived from the DNA. The sample records about 220,000 clones, 76% being singletons. The V gene lost 1 base and the J gene lost 8 bases, with 11 bases spanning the gap. CDR3 length: 13 amino acids. In germline, CDR1 is MGHRA, CDR2 YSYEKL.

The clonotype originates from a man aged 18 to 29 in good health and CMV-seronegative. The chain recombines TRBV4-1 with TRBJ1-2, with D hard to call. Sequences were obtained from PBMCs. CDR3 in DNA: TGCGCCAGCAGCCAAGTCCCCGGGGAGGGCTACACCTTC. This codes for CASSQVPGEGYTF.